This T cell receptor (beta chain) was retrieved from a study of T cell clonality in common variable immunodeficiency. Caucasian heritage predominated among both patients and controls. Using immunoSEQ multiplex PCR, the repertoire was profiled, and TCRdb retains in-frame clones only, with some absent. The sample has 15,000 to 25,000 clones, none seen only once. The V end was cut by 5 bases, the J end by 8 bases, with 15 bases between. Germline-derived CDR1 and CDR2 are LNHDA and SQIVND (reference sequence). The CDR3 spans 14 residues. Notes on this clone: Its antigen is currently unknown. With the read ending 3 residues before the CDR3 end, the germline J gene is used to fill in that end.

Findings and limits, study-wide: TCRbeta clonality was increased in CVID versus healthy controls. Shared TCRbeta clones were fewer between CVID subjects than controls. Fewer deletions and N-nucleotide insertions were reportedly seen in common variable immunodeficiency TCR beta sequences. Authors noted CVID clonality's cause needs subpopulation repertoire sequencing.

The chain joins TRBV19 to TRBJ2-2; D is uncertain. The specimen was peripheral blood mononuclear cells. The source of this sequence is a human donor with common variable immunodeficiency. The part of the CDR3 DNA that was read is TGTGCCAGTAGTCTGGTCCAGACTCGGGGGGAG. This encodes CASSLVQTRGE. The full CDR3 protein reads CASSLVQTRGELFF.